The 6 T cell receptor beta chains listed next were all sequenced from one sample in a study of shared clonotypes between healthy human individuals. Only in-frame clones appear in the TCRdb table, and some are missing; sequencing was by immunoSEQ multiplex PCR. The sample holds millions of clones, over 85% seen once. Source material: naive CD4+ T cells sorted from blood. Subset here: CD45RA+ positively selected. The receptors were gathered from a man younger than 30 in good health.

The V call is TRBV6-1, the J call TRBJ1-2; D call uncertain. Germline V gives CDR1 MNHNS, CDR2 SASEGT. This CDR3 has 15 amino acids. Trimming left V 0 bases short and J 2 bases short, with 10 bases between. The DNA of the CDR3 is TGTGCCAGCAGTGAAGCAGGGTACGGGAACTATGGCTACACCTTC. Its protein product is CASSEAGYGNYGYTF.

The chain uses TRBV2 and TRBJ1-2, with D possibly matching TRBD1 (6 bases). The CDR3 contains 15 residues. Deletions cut 0 bases from V and 5 bases from J, with 13 bases between. Germline V gene lookup returns CDR1 SNHLY and CDR2 FYNNEI. The CDR3 spells CASSEALTGKYGYTF. CDR3 DNA: TGTGCCAGCAGTGAAGCGCTCACAGGGAAGTATGGCTACACCTTC.

The V and J genes are TRBV4-1 and TRBJ2-7; D ambiguous. CDR1 is MGHRA, CDR2 YSYEKL, per germline. The CDR3 is made up of 13 amino acids. V lost 5 bases to trimming and J lost 2 bases, with 10 bases between them. Written as DNA, the CDR3 is TGCGCCAGCAGCAGGGCAGAAACCTACGAGCAGTACTTC. This gives the protein CASSRAETYEQYF.

V is TRBV15 and J is TRBJ1-2; tentatively, D is TRBD1 (6 bases). The CDR3 loop spans 17 amino acids. V lost 1 base to trimming and J lost 6 bases, with 21 bases between them. Germline CDR1 reads LNHNV; CDR2 reads YYDKDF (reference sequence). The CDR3 sequence is CATSRAGGAGAIDGYTF. The CDR3 coding sequence is TGTGCCACCAGCAGAGCGGGTGGGGCAGGGGCGATTGATGGCTACACCTTC.

This chain links TRBV29-1 with TRBJ2-3, with 10 bases lining up with TRBD2. Germline trimming cut 0 bases from V and 3 bases from J; bases unmatched to any gene: 6. This CDR3 comprises 16 residues. CDR1 and CDR2 from the germline V gene are SQVTM and ANQGSEA. Written as DNA, the CDR3 is TGCAGCGTTGAAGATCCGAGCGGGGGGGCTACAGATACGCAGTATTTT. This sequence encodes CSVEDPSGGATDTQYF.

The chain links TRBV19 to TRBJ2-7; no firm D call. The length of the CDR3 is 13 residues. V lost 1 base to trimming and J lost 11 bases, with 15 bases between them. Germline V CDR1 and CDR2: LNHDA, SQIVND (reference sequence). Written as DNA, the CDR3 is TGTGCCAGTAGTATAGGCCCCCGACCCGACGAGTACTTC. Protein sequence: CASSIGPRPDEYF.